This TCR beta chain was recovered during a study of CD8+ T cells in alopecia areata. The CDR3 is made up of 17 amino acids. With 1 base removed from V and 4 bases from J, the gap between germline ends came to 19 bases. Germline V gene lookup returns CDR1 MGHRA and CDR2 YSYEKL. cDNA serving as the sequencing template came from extracted, reverse transcribed RNA. The protocol was immunoSEQ multiplex PCR, while the TCRdb copy is restricted to in-frame clones and leaves out a portion. This sample has a few hundred thousand clones, with 50% to 75% found just once. Overall study findings and caveats: Lesional scalp displayed greater clonality than normal scalp, most notably in alopecia totalis/universalis. Scalp samples also yield sequences of resident alphabeta T cells from normal skin. Having one nonresponder leaves uncertain how baseline CD8+ expansion relates to response.

The treatment here: oral pan-JAK inhibitor, 5-10 mg twice daily. Cell sorting was applied to PBMCs, and CD4+ and CD8+ T cells were collected. Remarks on this clone: Its antigen is unknown.

This TCR was recovered from a human donor with alopecia areata. V gene TRBV4-1 combines with J gene TRBJ1-2; no definite D call. The specimen was CD4+ T cells sorted from blood, collected at week 52, from a patient treated with tofacitinib. In nucleotides, the CDR3 is TGCGCCAGCAGCCAAGCTCGAGACCCCGTAGCGGCCTATGGCTACACCTTC. Encoded protein: CASSQARDPVAAYGYTF.